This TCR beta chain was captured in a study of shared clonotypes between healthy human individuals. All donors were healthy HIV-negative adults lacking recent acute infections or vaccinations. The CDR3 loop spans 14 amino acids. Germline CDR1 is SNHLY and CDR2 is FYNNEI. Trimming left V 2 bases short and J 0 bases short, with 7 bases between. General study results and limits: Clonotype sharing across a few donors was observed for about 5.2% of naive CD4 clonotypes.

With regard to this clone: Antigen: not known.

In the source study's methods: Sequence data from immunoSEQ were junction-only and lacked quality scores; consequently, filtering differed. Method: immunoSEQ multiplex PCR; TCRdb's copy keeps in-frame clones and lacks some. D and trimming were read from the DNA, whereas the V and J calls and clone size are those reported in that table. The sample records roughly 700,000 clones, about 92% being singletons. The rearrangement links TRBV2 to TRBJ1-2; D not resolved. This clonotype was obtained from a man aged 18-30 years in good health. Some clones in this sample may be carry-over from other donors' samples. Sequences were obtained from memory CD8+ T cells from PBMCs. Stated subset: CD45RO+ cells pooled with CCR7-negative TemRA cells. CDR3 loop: CASSETQANYGYTF. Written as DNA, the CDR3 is TGTGCCAGCAGTGAAACCCAAGCTAACTATGGCTACACCTTC.